This T cell receptor beta chain was recovered during a study of spatial heterogeneity in lung cancer. Study as a whole: Each distinct TCR and UMI combination averaged more than ten appearances in raw reads. The study, taken as a whole, reports: TCRs found ubiquitously expanded in tumor appeared in blood more at resection than at follow-up.

From germline, CDR1 is DFQATT and CDR2 SNEGSKA (reference sequence). The CDR3 covers 17 residues. V lost 5 bases, J lost 0 bases, and 9 bases stayed unmatched. Notes on this clonotype: Antigen unknown.

Time point of the sample: sample taken at primary tumor resection. Sequencing of whole RNA from tumor, nontumor lung or frozen PBMC involved no sorting. TCR cDNA molecules were tagged individually, and each one carried a unique molecular identifier. TCRdb re-called the 5' RACE reads with MiXCR, one entry per CDR3 protein. The sample contains fewer than 20,000 distinct CDR3 sequences, approximately 18% of which appear only once. The sequencing here drew on PBMCs, taken at surgery. V is TRBV20-1 and J is TRBJ2-1, with 11 bases fitting TRBD2. This TCR derives from a male donor with early-stage non-small cell lung cancer. For the CDR3, the DNA is TGCAGTGCTGGATTAGGGGGACTAGCGGTCTCCTACAATGAGCAGTTCTTC. Protein: CSAGLGGLAVSYNEQFF.